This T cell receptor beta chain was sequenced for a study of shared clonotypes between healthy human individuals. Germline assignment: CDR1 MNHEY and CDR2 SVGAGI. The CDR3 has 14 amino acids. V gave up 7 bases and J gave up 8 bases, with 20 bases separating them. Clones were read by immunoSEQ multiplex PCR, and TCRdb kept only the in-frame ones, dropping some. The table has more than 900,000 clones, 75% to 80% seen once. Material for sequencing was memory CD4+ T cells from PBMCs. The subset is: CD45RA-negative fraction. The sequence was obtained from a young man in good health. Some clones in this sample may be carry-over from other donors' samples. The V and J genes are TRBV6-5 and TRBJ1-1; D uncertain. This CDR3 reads CASKGLGRVDEAFF. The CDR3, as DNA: TGTGCCAGCAAGGGCCTTGGGAGGGTGGACGAAGCTTTCTTT.